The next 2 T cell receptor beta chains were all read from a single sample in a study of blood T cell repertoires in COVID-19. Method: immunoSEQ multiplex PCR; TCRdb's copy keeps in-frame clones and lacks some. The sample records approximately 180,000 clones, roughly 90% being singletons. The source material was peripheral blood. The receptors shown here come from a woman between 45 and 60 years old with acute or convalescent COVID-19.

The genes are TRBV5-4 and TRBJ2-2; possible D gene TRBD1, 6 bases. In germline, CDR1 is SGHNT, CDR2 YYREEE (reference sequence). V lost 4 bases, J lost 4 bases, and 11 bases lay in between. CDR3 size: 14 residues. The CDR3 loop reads CASSEQGTTGELFF. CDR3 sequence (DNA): TGTGCCAGCAGCGAACAGGGAACCACCGGGGAGCTGTTTTTT.

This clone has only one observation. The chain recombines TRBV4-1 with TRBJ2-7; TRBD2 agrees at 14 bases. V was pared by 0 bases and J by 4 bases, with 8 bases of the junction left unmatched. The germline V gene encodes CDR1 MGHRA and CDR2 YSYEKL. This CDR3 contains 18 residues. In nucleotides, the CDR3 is TGCGCCAGCAGCCAAGACCCAGCGACTAGCGGGGGGGCGTACGAGCAGTACTTC. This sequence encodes CASSQDPATSGGAYEQYF.